This T cell receptor (beta chain) was captured in a study of blood T cells in healthy people across ages. Comments on this clonotype: Its cognate antigen is unknown.

A second about 7 to 11 cycle PCR used barcoded and J-beta primers. Samples each returned at least 3 million CDR3-containing paired-end reads. Via MiXCR, TCRdb re-called the 5' RACE reads, giving one row per CDR3 protein. This table holds some 790,000 distinct CDR3 sequences, 25% to 35% found once. General study findings and limits: The study lacked donor CMV status, which possibly confounded expanded clonotype changes. Greater diversity and more naive CD4+ cells were seen in long-lived donors than in aged donors.

From germline, CDR1 is MNHNS and CDR2 SASEGT. V lost 8 bases and J 0 bases, leaving 14 bases between the germline ends. This CDR3 is built from 14 residues. The receptor was derived from an elderly woman in good health. The rearrangement uses TRBV6-1 and TRBJ2-7; maybe TRBD1 (6 bases). Sequencing used blood. The CDR3 DNA sequence: TGTGCCAGCCTGGACAGAAGTAACTCCTACGAGCAGTACTTC. Translation gives CASLDRSNSYEQYF.